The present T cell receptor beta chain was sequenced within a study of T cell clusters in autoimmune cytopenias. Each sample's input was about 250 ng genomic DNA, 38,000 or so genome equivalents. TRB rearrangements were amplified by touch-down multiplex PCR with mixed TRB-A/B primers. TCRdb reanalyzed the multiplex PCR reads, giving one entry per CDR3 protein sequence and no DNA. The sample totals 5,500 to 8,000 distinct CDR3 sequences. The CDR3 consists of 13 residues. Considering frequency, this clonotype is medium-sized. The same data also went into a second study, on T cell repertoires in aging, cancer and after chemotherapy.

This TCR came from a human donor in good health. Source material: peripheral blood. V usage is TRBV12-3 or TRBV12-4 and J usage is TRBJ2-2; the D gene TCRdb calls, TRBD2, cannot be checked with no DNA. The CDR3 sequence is CASSARFNGELFF.